The 25 T cell receptor beta chains presented below share a single source sample, sequenced in a study of OX40 agonist ivuxolimab in advanced cancers. Method: immunoSEQ multiplex PCR; TCRdb's copy keeps in-frame clones and lacks some. The table has around 75,000 clones, under 90% seen once; the top ten hold about 2.3%. The source material was CD4+ or CD8+ T cells sorted from blood, sampled in a trial of the OX40 agonist ivuxolimab. The receptors come from an adult with an advanced solid tumor such as melanoma, head and neck, liver or kidney cancer.

J is TRBJ2-5 and V is TRBV2, with TRBD1 as a possible D gene (5 bases). The CDR3 totals 16 residues. Germline V CDR1 and CDR2: SNHLY, FYNNEI. Trimming removed 6 bases from V and 2 bases from J, with 19 bases in between. The CDR3 loop is CASSPALGPRQETQYF. CDR3 nucleotides: TGTGCCAGCAGCCCTGCCCTGGGGCCGCGACAAGAGACCCAGTACTTC.

This chain joins TRBV19 and TRBJ2-3; 9 nucleotides align to TRBD2. The CDR3 is 15 amino acids. V gave up 4 bases and J gave up 4 bases; unmatched junction bases: 6. Germline V gives CDR1 LNHDA, CDR2 SQIVND (reference sequence). This CDR3 reads CASSRRAGGPDTQYF. CDR3 coding DNA: TGTGCCAGTAGTAGGCGAGCGGGGGGACCAGATACGCAGTATTTT.

The V gene is TRBV5-1, the J gene TRBJ1-1; 8 bases are shared with TRBD1. Germline CDR1 SGHRS, CDR2 YFSETQ. The V segment lost 5 bases and the J segment 1 base; nucleotides outside the gene matches: 7. This CDR3 is built from 15 residues. The CDR3 DNA sequence: TGCGCCAGCAGAAGTTCAGGACAGGGGAACACTGAAGCTTTCTTT. This sequence encodes CASRSSGQGNTEAFF.

The chain is built from TRBV4-2 and TRBJ2-5; D perhaps matches TRBD1 (6 bases). Germline V gives CDR1 LGHNA, CDR2 YNFKEQ. CDR3 length: 14 residues. The ends were cut back, 1 base at V and 3 bases at J, with 9 bases in the middle. The CDR3, as DNA: TGTGCCAGCAGCCAAGGACAGGTTAAAGAGACCCAGTACTTC. Encoded protein: CASSQGQVKETQYF.

Worth noting for this clone: At one end the junction does not follow the germline gene, possibly because of a read error. The gene calls are TRBV13 and TRBJ1-2, with TRBD1 matching 11 bases. Germline V CDR1 and CDR2: PRHDT, FYEKMQ (reference sequence). The length of the CDR3 is 16 residues. The CDR3 sequence: CASTLNGQGAGYGYTF. The DNA for the CDR3 is TGTGCCAGCACCTTAAATGGACAGGGGGCCGGCTATGGCTACACCTTC.

This chain uses TRBV7-9 with TRBJ1-1; no clear D. The CDR3 covers 14 residues. The germline CDR1 and CDR2 sequences are SEHNR and FQNEAQ (reference sequence). The ends were cut back, 5 bases at V and 1 base at J, with 11 bases in the middle. DNA of the CDR3: TGTGCCAGCAGCCCCGCAAGGACGAACACTGAAGCTTTCTTT. It translates to CASSPARTNTEAFF.

The rearrangement joins TRBV28 to TRBJ2-7, with D unclear. In germline, CDR1 is MDHEN, CDR2 SYDVKM. The V end lost 5 bases, the J end lost 5 bases, and 7 bases lay between the germline ends. The CDR3 spans 11 residues. CDR3 nucleotide sequence: TGTGCCAGCAGTATCCGTCACGAGCAGTACTTC. Protein: CASSIRHEQYF.

The chain is built from TRBV5-1 and TRBJ2-2; D is perhaps TRBD1 or TRBD2 (5 bases each). The CDR3 runs to 14 residues. V lost 7 bases, J lost 7 bases, and 17 bases lay in between. Germline V lookup: CDR1 SGHRS, CDR2 YFSETQ. CDR3 sequence: CASLRGAGGGELFF. The CDR3 DNA reads TGCGCCAGCCTGCGAGGGGCGGGTGGCGGGGAGCTGTTTTTT. The whole variable domain, remainder taken from reference TRBV5-1 and TRBJ2-2, is KAGVTQTPRYLIKTRGQQVTLSCSPISGHRSVSWYQQTPGQGLQFLFEYFSETQRNKGNFPGRFSGRQFSNSRSEMNVSTLELGDSALYLCASLRGAGGGELFFGEGSRLTVL.

The chain uses TRBV18 and TRBJ2-7, with TRBD1 matching 9 bases. With V trimmed by 4 bases and J by 6 bases, 13 bases remained unmatched. This CDR3 has 16 residues. From germline, CDR1 is KGHSH and CDR2 LQKENI. The CDR3 coding sequence is TGTGCCAGCTCACTCTCCAGACAGGGGGGATCGGGCGAGCAGTACTTC. Translation: CASSLSRQGGSGEQYF. Drawing the rest from reference TRBV18 and TRBJ2-7, the complete variable domain is NAGVMQNPRHLVRRRGQEARLRCSPMKGHSHVYWYRQLPEEGLKFMVYLQKENIIDESGMPKERFSAEFPKEGPSILRIQQVVRGDSAAYFCASSLSRQGGSGEQYFGPGTRLTVT.

V is TRBV7-8 and J is TRBJ2-7, with D perhaps TRBD1 or TRBD2 (5 bases each). CDR3 length equals 13 residues. V was pared by 1 base and J by 2 bases, with 6 bases between. Germline lookup yields CDR1 SGHVS and CDR2 FQNEAQ. In nucleotides, the CDR3 is TGTGCCAGCAGCTTAGAGGGACCCTACGAGCAGTACTTC. Protein sequence: CASSLEGPYEQYF.

This chain uses TRBV5-8 with TRBJ1-2; the D gene is possibly TRBD1 (5 bases). The V gene lost 7 bases and the J gene lost 0 bases, with 13 bases spanning the gap. CDR1 is SGHTS and CDR2 is YDEGEE in the germline V gene. The CDR3 is 14 amino acids. CDR3: CASQPGPSNYGYTF. The CDR3 bases are TGTGCCAGCCAACCAGGGCCATCTAACTATGGCTACACCTTC.

The chain combines TRBV5-4 with TRBJ2-1, with 8 positions matching TRBD2. V dropped 4 bases and J dropped 9; count of bases not matched to a gene: 18. Germline values: CDR1 SGHNT, CDR2 YYREEE (reference sequence). The CDR3 has 17 amino acids. The CDR3 bases are TGTGCCAGCAGCCCGAGGGGGGGACTAGAAGGGGTTCGTGAGCAGTTCTTC. Encoded protein: CASSPRGGLEGVREQFF.

The V gene is TRBV5-8, the J gene TRBJ1-2; D is ambiguous. Germline-derived CDR1 and CDR2 are SGHTS and YDEGEE. V dropped 4 bases and J dropped 0 bases, with 7 bases sitting between them. The CDR3 contains 13 residues. The CDR3 is CASSPVPNYGYTF. The CDR3 DNA reads TGTGCCAGCAGCCCGGTACCTAACTATGGCTACACCTTC.

This clone was counted a single time. This chain uses TRBV5-1 with TRBJ2-7; the D gene is possibly TRBD2 (7 bases). The CDR3 has 15 residues. In germline, CDR1 is SGHRS, CDR2 YFSETQ. Trimming cost V 0 bases and J 4 bases, with 14 bases left between them. CDR3 in amino acids: CASSLEGGYQYEQYF. The CDR3 DNA follows: TGCGCCAGCAGCTTGGAGGGGGGGTATCAGTACGAGCAGTACTTC.

The chain recombines TRBV18 with TRBJ1-1; D not certain. V was cut by 6 bases and J by 1 base, with 9 bases left in between. CDR3 size: 13 residues. CDR1 and CDR2 (germline): KGHSH, LQKENI. The CDR3 bases are TGTGCCAGCTCGCCCCGAAGGAACACTGAAGCTTTCTTT. It yields the protein CASSPRRNTEAFF.

The chain couples TRBV2 to TRBJ1-6; D might be TRBD1 (6 bases). Trimming shortened V by 7 bases and J by 0 bases, and 10 bases separated the two germline ends. This CDR3 spans 15 amino acids. Germline V gene lookup returns CDR1 SNHLY and CDR2 FYNNEI. The CDR3 DNA sequence: TGTGCCAGCAAGGCACAGGGCTCCTATAATTCACCCCTCCACTTT. Its protein product is CASKAQGSYNSPLHF.

The chain recombines TRBV5-4 with TRBJ2-7, with 10 bases matching TRBD2. V shed 0 bases and J 5 bases; nucleotides not matched to a gene: 5. This CDR3 comprises 15 residues. The germline gives CDR1 SGHNT, CDR2 YYREEE (reference sequence). The CDR3 reads CASSLGPSGSNEQYF. The CDR3 DNA reads TGTGCCAGCAGCTTGGGGCCTAGCGGGAGTAACGAGCAGTACTTC. The full variable domain, its missing parts supplied by reference TRBV5-4 and TRBJ2-7, is ETGVTQSPTHLIKTRGQQVTLRCSSQSGHNTVSWYQQALGQGPQFIFQYYREEENGRGNFPPRFSGLQFPNYSSELNVNALELDDSALYLCASSLGPSGSNEQYFGPGTRLTVT.

The V call is TRBV6-6, the J call TRBJ1-4; TRBD1 is a possible D gene (5 bases). V shed 6 bases and J shed 0 bases, with 11 bases lying between them. The CDR3 is 15 residues long. The V gene's germline CDR1 is MNHNY and CDR2 SVGAGI (reference sequence). CDR3 nucleotides: TGTGCCAGCAGCCCCGGGGCCGCAACTAATGAAAAACTGTTTTTT. Amino acid sequence: CASSPGAATNEKLFF.

This clone has only one observation. The chain has TRBV4-1 and TRBJ2-3; TRBD2 agrees at 9 bases. After removal of 1 base from V and 2 bases from J, the junction contained 7 bases not matched to a gene. Per germline, CDR1 MGHRA and CDR2 YSYEKL. The CDR3 is 17 residues long. For the CDR3, the DNA is TGCGCCAGCAGCCAAGGACTAGCGGAAACTTTCACAGATACGCAGTATTTT. It codes for CASSQGLAETFTDTQYF.

V and J are TRBV5-1 and TRBJ1-2; no reliable D call. CDR1 SGHRS and CDR2 YFSETQ come from the germline V gene. Deletions cut 3 bases from V and 6 bases from J, with 9 bases between. The CDR3 consists of 12 residues. The DNA for the CDR3 is TGCGCCAGCAGCTCCCTAATGGATGGCTACACCTTC. Its translation: CASSSLMDGYTF.

There are a few counts of this clone. The sample holds other DNA sequences that translate to the same CDR3. This chain joins TRBV5-1 and TRBJ2-2, with D perhaps matching TRBD2 (5 bases). V was pared by 0 bases and J by 4 bases, with 7 bases between. This CDR3 region has 14 residues. Looked up from germline, CDR1 is SGHRS and CDR2 is YFSETQ. The CDR3 DNA reads TGCGCCAGCAGCTTGGAGGCGGGCACCGGGGAGCTGTTTTTT. The encoded protein is CASSLEAGTGELFF.

The gene calls are TRBV6-5 and TRBJ1-2; maybe TRBD1 (5 bases). Per the germline V gene, CDR1 is MNHEY and CDR2 is SVGAGI. V lost 8 bases to trimming and J lost 4 bases, with 8 bases between them. This CDR3 contains 11 residues. CDR3 in DNA: TGTGCCAGCGGCAGGGTCTATGGCTACACCTTC. Translation: CASGRVYGYTF.

The V and J genes are TRBV30 and TRBJ2-3, with D possibly being TRBD2 (5 bases). This CDR3 is built from 14 residues. The germline V and J ends were trimmed by 5 bases and 0 bases, with 12 bases remaining between them. Germline assignment: CDR1 GTSNPN and CDR2 SVGIG (reference sequence). In nucleotides, the CDR3 is TGTGCCTGGTGGACTGGACTTAGCACAGATACGCAGTATTTT. Its protein is CAWWTGLSTDTQYF.

The V call is TRBV6-5, the J call TRBJ2-3; D unclear. The CDR3 consists of 16 residues. Germline CDR1 is MNHEY and CDR2 is SVGAGI. Trimming stripped 0 bases from V and 1 base from J, with 11 bases between. CDR3 DNA sequence: TGTGCCAGCAGTTACTCGCGAGGTTCGGGCACAGATACGCAGTATTTT. Protein product: CASSYSRGSGTDTQYF.

The V and J genes are TRBV5-6 and TRBJ2-7; D possibly uses TRBD1 or TRBD2 (6 bases each). Trimming removed 2 bases from V and 5 bases from J, with 11 bases in between. CDR1 is SGHDT, CDR2 YYEEEE, per germline. CDR3 length equals 13 residues. The CDR3 bases are TGTGCCAGCAGCTTAAAGGGGGAGGACGAGCAGTACTTC. Translated: CASSLKGEDEQYF.